Sequencing of this T cell receptor (beta chain) was carried out in a study of CD8+ T cells in alopecia areata. In each case, RNA was isolated and then reverse transcribed into cDNA as the sequencing template. This table comes from immunoSEQ multiplex PCR, and its TCRdb copy is limited to in-frame clones, with some not included. The table has fewer than 150,000 clones, roughly three fifths seen once. This clone showed up just a few times. Peripheral blood and lesional scalp punch biopsies were taken from alopecia areata patients. PBMCs served as the source from which CD4+ and CD8+ T cells were sorted. The CDR3 loop spans 11 amino acids. V lost 8 bases and J lost 14; bases outside the gene matches: 9. The germline V gene encodes CDR1 MNHNY and CDR2 SVGAGI (reference sequence).

The clonotype comes from a human donor with alopecia areata. The sequencing used CD4+ T cells sorted from blood, collected at week 0. This chain links TRBV6-6 with TRBJ2-1; 7 positions match TRBD2. The CDR3 sequence: CASLGLEVEFF. DNA for the CDR3: TGTGCCAGCCTCGGACTAGAGGTTGAGTTCTTC.